This TCR beta chain was retrieved from a study of response to subunit inactivated influenza vaccine. About this clonotype itself: Its target is not known.

The CDR3 is 14 amino acids. With V trimmed by 7 bases and J by 9 bases, 6 bases remained unmatched. Germline V gene sequence: CDR1 LGHNA, CDR2 YNFKEQ. MiXCR, run by TCRdb on the RT-PCR reads, gives a single entry per CDR3 protein. The sample consists of roughly 620,000 distinct CDR3 sequences, roughly 12% of them appearing once. Points from the study as a whole: The study's authors posited that every seasonal influenza vaccination enlists few new T cells.

These same records also appear under a second study, on T cells expressing NK-cell markers. From that study: Making the TCR beta cDNA relied on 5'RACE template switching with UMIs. HCMV serostatus: most of the eight sequenced donors positive, one negative. About 1.0-8% of CD8+ T cells in more than five donors belonged to dominant NKG2C+ clonotypes.

V gene TRBV4-2 combines with J gene TRBJ2-3; 14 bases agree with TRBD2. This specimen consisted of PBMCs from blood, obtained on the day of vaccination. The receptor comes from a man aged 50 or older who received an inactivated influenza vaccine. The CDR3 nucleotides are TGTGCCAGCACCGCCGGGACTAGCGGGGGAACGCAGTATTTT. Amino acids: CASTAGTSGGTQYF.